The source of this T cell receptor (beta chain) is a study of T cell repertoires in cytomegalovirus infection. This clonotype was counted many times. Its antigen remains unknown. Study findings and constraints: Within the response measured ex vivo, HLA-C-restricted CMV-specific TCR beta clonotypes were dominant.

Germline values: CDR1 LGHNA, CDR2 YNFKEQ. The CDR3 runs to 15 residues. Trimming pared 0 bases from V and 2 bases from J, leaving 11 bases between. From the reads, TCRdb called clonotypes with MiXCR, one entry per CDR3 protein. This sample has 490,000 or so distinct CDR3 sequences; over 9% occur once, and the top ten carry about 10%. The chain carries TRBV4-2 and TRBJ2-7; no definite D call. The sample taken for sequencing was PBMCs. This clonotype was sampled from a human donor in good health (CMV status not recorded). Some clones in this sample may be carry-over from other donors' samples. CDR3 DNA: TGTGCCAGCAGCCAAGATTGGGCGGTTACCTACGAGCAGTACTTC. Protein sequence: CASSQDWAVTYEQYF.